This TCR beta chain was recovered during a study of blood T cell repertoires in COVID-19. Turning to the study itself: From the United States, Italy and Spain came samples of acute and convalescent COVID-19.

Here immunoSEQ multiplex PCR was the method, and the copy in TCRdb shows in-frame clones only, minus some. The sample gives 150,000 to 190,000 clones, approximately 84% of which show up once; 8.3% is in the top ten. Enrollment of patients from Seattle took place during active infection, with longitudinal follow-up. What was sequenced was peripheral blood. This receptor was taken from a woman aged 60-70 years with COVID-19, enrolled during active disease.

CDR3 coding DNA: TGTGCCTGGAGTTTGGAGATCAACACTGAAGCTTTCTTT. This gives the protein CAWSLEINTEAFF. The chain is built from TRBV30 and TRBJ1-1; D uncertain. In germline, CDR1 is GTSNPN, CDR2 SVGIG (reference sequence). The CDR3 is 13 residues long. V lost 2 bases and J lost 2, with 9 bases in between.